The 30 T cell receptor beta chains listed next were all sequenced from one sample in a study of T cell clones after liver transplantation. Using immunoSEQ multiplex PCR, the repertoire was profiled, and TCRdb retains in-frame clones only, with some absent. The sample gives roughly 56,000 clones, more than 65% of which show up once; 7.5% to 10% is in the top ten. The material was CD4+ T cells from blood, obtained 54 months after liver transplant. The receptors come from a human patient who received a liver transplant. Some T cells may have come from the graft donor.

In its sample, this clone was seen a few times. The chain employs TRBV7-2 and TRBJ1-5; D is perhaps TRBD1 (5 bases). V lost 4 bases and J 0 bases, leaving 10 bases between the germline ends. From germline, CDR1 is SGHTA and CDR2 FQGNSA. The CDR3 runs to 15 residues. The CDR3 loop reads CASSSPTGSNQPQHF. The CDR3 DNA reads as TGTGCCAGCAGCTCACCCACAGGTAGCAATCAGCCCCAGCATTTT.

This clone has a single count. The V call is TRBV18, the J call TRBJ1-1, with D possibly matching TRBD1 (5 bases). Trimming took off 1 base at V and 5 bases at J, with 14 bases between the two ends. The CDR3 extends over 15 amino acids. The germline gives CDR1 KGHSH, CDR2 LQKENI. CDR3 nucleotide sequence: TGTGCCAGCTCACCACTCCGGCAGGGTGAAACTGAAGCTTTCTTT. Amino acids: CASSPLRQGETEAFF.

The V and J genes are TRBV18 and TRBJ2-3; 7 bases fit TRBD1. CDR3 length equals 16 residues. The ends lost 3 bases at V and 4 bases at J; junction bases unmatched: 10. From germline, CDR1 is KGHSH and CDR2 LQKENI. The DNA of the CDR3 is TGTGCCAGCTCACCGAGGACAGGCGCTATTTCAGATACGCAGTATTTT. It is translated as CASSPRTGAISDTQYF.

The chain uses TRBV28 and TRBJ2-7, with 9 bases aligning to TRBD1. The CDR3 loop spans 14 amino acids. The V and J ends lost 5 bases and 5 bases, in that order; junction bases with no gene match: 7. CDR1 MDHEN and CDR2 SYDVKM come from the germline V gene. The CDR3 DNA reads TGTGCCAGCAGTCCGCCGGGACAGGGCCACGAGCAGTACTTC. As protein: CASSPPGQGHEQYF.

This chain links TRBV6-1 with TRBJ1-2; no clear D. The germline CDR1 and CDR2 sequences are MNHNS and SASEGT. The CDR3 is made up of 14 amino acids. With 8 bases removed from V and 2 bases from J, the gap between germline ends came to 15 bases. CDR3 residues: CASYKAGSNYGYTF. The CDR3 DNA follows: TGTGCCAGCTACAAGGCCGGATCAAACTATGGCTACACCTTC.

V usage is TRBV25-1 and J usage is TRBJ2-2; D is possibly TRBD2 (5 bases). Trimming shortened V by 2 bases and J by 1 base, and 11 bases separated the two germline ends. The CDR3 contains 16 residues. Germline loops: CDR1 MGHDK, CDR2 SYGVNS. The CDR3 sequence: CASSEGLHGNTGELFF. In DNA form, the CDR3 reads TGTGCCAGCAGTGAAGGACTGCATGGGAACACCGGGGAGCTGTTTTTT.

This chain uses TRBV5-1 with TRBJ1-4, with 7 bases lining up with TRBD1. Germline CDR1 is SGHRS and CDR2 is YFSETQ. The CDR3 length is 15 residues. After removal of 0 bases from V and 5 bases from J, the junction contained 4 bases not matched to a gene. The CDR3 is CASSLGGGENEKLFF. The CDR3 nucleotides read TGCGCCAGCAGCTTGGGAGGGGGCGAGAATGAAAAACTGTTTTTT.

This chain connects TRBV5-6 to TRBJ2-7; possibly TRBD1 for D (5 bases). Trimming cost V 5 bases and J 2 bases, with 17 bases left between them. The length of the CDR3 is 15 residues. Germline-derived CDR1 and CDR2 are SGHDT and YYEEEE. DNA of the CDR3: TGTGCCAGCAGGTTGACAGAGATCTCTACCTACGAGCAGTACTTC. It specifies CASRLTEISTYEQYF.

This chain uses TRBV6-1 with TRBJ2-5; D is perhaps TRBD1 (6 bases). This CDR3 comprises 14 residues. Trimming removed 6 bases at V and 5 bases at J, with 16 bases between. Germline V gene sequence: CDR1 MNHNS, CDR2 SASEGT. The CDR3 DNA sequence: TGTGCCAGCAGCCTTTTTGGGGGCGCGGAGACCCAGTACTTC. This translates into CASSLFGGAETQYF.

The genes are TRBV7-2 and TRBJ1-2, with D uncertain. CDR1 SGHTA and CDR2 FQGNSA come from the germline V gene. This CDR3 has 16 residues. The V end lost 1 base, the J end lost 4 bases, and 16 bases lay between the germline ends. The CDR3 region has the DNA TGTGCCAGCAGCTTAGACGGGTTGACTTTCGTCTATGGCTACACCTTC. As protein: CASSLDGLTFVYGYTF.

V is TRBV30 and J is TRBJ2-7; possible D gene TRBD1, 5 bases. The CDR3 has 14 amino acids. CDR1 is GTSNPN and CDR2 is SVGIG in the germline V gene (reference sequence). V lost 4 bases and J lost 0, with 13 bases in between. The CDR3: CAWILGRFSYEQYF. DNA for the CDR3: TGTGCCTGGATCCTGGGGCGGTTCTCCTACGAGCAGTACTTC. Full variable domain (outside the CDR3, taken from reference TRBV30 and TRBJ2-7): SQTIHQWPATLVQPVGSPLSLECTVEGTSNPNLYWYRQAAGRGLQLLFYSVGIGQISSEVPQNLSASRPQDRQFILSSKKLLLSDSGFYLCAWILGRFSYEQYFGPGTRLTVT.

This clone was picked up one time. The chain is built from TRBV6-5 and TRBJ1-6; no clear D. This CDR3 comprises 14 residues. V shed 7 bases and J shed 7 bases, with 14 bases lying between them. In germline, CDR1 is MNHEY, CDR2 SVGAGI. The CDR3 spells CASTSEWENSPLHF. In nucleotides, the CDR3 is TGTGCCAGCACCTCTGAGTGGGAGAATTCACCCCTCCACTTT.

The chain's CDR3 is CASSLGVGNYGYTF. Here the CDR3 DNA reads TGTGCCAGCAGCTTAGGAGTAGGGAACTATGGCTACACCTTC. The V gene is TRBV7-2, the J gene TRBJ1-2, with D hard to call. Germline lookup yields CDR1 SGHTA and CDR2 FQGNSA. V shed 1 base and J shed 2 bases, with 8 bases lying between them. The CDR3 has 14 amino acids.

By its share, this clone is medium-sized. The chain carries TRBV5-1 and TRBJ1-6; maybe TRBD1 (5 bases). The CDR3 covers 14 residues. Germline CDR1 reads SGHRS; CDR2 reads YFSETQ. V was pared by 4 bases and J by 7 bases, with 12 bases between. CDR3 sequence (DNA): TGCGCCAGCAGCCCCTCCCGGGGGAATTCACCCCTCCACTTT. Translated: CASSPSRGNSPLHF.

The J gene is TRBJ1-1, the V gene TRBV9; D is perhaps TRBD1 (6 bases). Trimming shortened V by 4 bases and J by 3 bases, and 19 bases separated the two germline ends. Per germline, CDR1 SGDLS and CDR2 YYNGEE. The CDR3 sequence is 16 residues long. In nucleotides, the CDR3 is TGTGCCAGCAGCCCAAGTTCCCCGGGGGCGGACACTGAAGCTTTCTTT. Translated, it gives CASSPSSPGADTEAFF. Supplemented by reference TRBV9 and TRBJ1-1, the full variable domain reads DSGVTQTPKHLITATGQRVTLRCSPRSGDLSVYWYQQSLDQGLQFLIQYYNGEERAKGNILERFSAQQFPDLHSELNLSSLELGDSALYFCASSPSSPGADTEAFFGQGTRLTVV.

Concerning this clone itself: Being one base from a much bigger clone, this may be a read error. Other DNA sequences in this specimen translate into the identical CDR3. The gene calls are TRBV2 and TRBJ2-7; D gene unclear. Deletions cut 3 bases from V and 4 bases from J, with 4 bases between. CDR1 and CDR2 from the germline V gene are SNHLY and FYNNEI. CDR3 size: 11 residues. The CDR3 here is CASSEGYEQYF. CDR3 nucleotide sequence: TGTGCCAGCAGTGAGGGGTACGAGCAGTACTTC.

The V call is TRBV19, the J call TRBJ1-5, with a weak D call TRBD1 (5 bases). The CDR3 is 12 residues long. Germline lookup yields CDR1 LNHDA and CDR2 SQIVND (reference sequence). Trimming took off 5 bases at V and 7 bases at J, with 9 bases between the two ends. CDR3 sequence (DNA): TGTGCCAGTAGTCGGGGGTTGCAGCCCCAGCATTTT. This codes for CASSRGLQPQHF.

This clone was seen a few times. V usage is TRBV7-9 and J usage is TRBJ2-7; D ambiguous. Per the germline V gene, CDR1 is SEHNR and CDR2 is FQNEAQ (reference sequence). V was clipped by 5 bases and J by 8 bases, with 16 bases between them. The CDR3 runs 13 residues. The CDR3 reads CASSLSPEDQQYF. DNA of the CDR3: TGTGCCAGCAGCCTAAGCCCCGAGGACCAGCAGTACTTC.

The chain recombines TRBV11-2 with TRBJ2-7, with TRBD2 matching 8 bases. This CDR3 contains 14 residues. V lost 2 bases to trimming and J lost 4 bases; unmatched junction nucleotides: 4. Germline CDR1 and CDR2: SGHAT and FQNNGV. The DNA for the CDR3 is TGTGCCAGCAGCTTACAAGCGGGGGCATACGAGCAGTACTTC. It codes for CASSLQAGAYEQYF.

V is TRBV29-1 and J is TRBJ2-7; 14 nucleotides line up with TRBD2. Germline V gene sequence: CDR1 SQVTM, CDR2 ANQGSEA. This CDR3 is built from 15 residues. V lost 6 bases and J lost 3; bases outside the gene matches: 7. CDR3 loop: CSVVGTSGGFYEQYF. CDR3 DNA sequence: TGCAGCGTGGTGGGGACTAGCGGGGGCTTCTACGAGCAGTACTTC.

This clone was seen just once. The chain is built from TRBV6-1 and TRBJ1-5, with D tentatively TRBD1 (5 bases). Germline V gives CDR1 MNHNS, CDR2 SASEGT. This CDR3 spans 13 amino acids. V lost 10 bases and J 2 bases, leaving 12 bases between the germline ends. The CDR3, as DNA: TGTGCCATCCAGGGTGGGGGCAATCAGCCCCAGCATTTT. Translating it yields CAIQGGGNQPQHF.

The rearrangement joins TRBV11-3 to TRBJ2-3; D gene uncertain. This CDR3 comprises 15 residues. With 5 bases removed from V and 2 bases from J, the gap between germline ends came to 14 bases. CDR1 and CDR2 from the germline V gene are SGHNT and YENEEA. CDR3 in amino acids: CASSHGQDHTDTQYF. In DNA form, the CDR3 reads TGTGCCAGCAGCCATGGGCAGGACCACACAGATACGCAGTATTTT.

This clone was observed a single time. The V call is TRBV19, the J call TRBJ1-1; D might be TRBD1 (5 bases). There are 15 residues in the CDR3. V lost 10 bases and J lost 1, with 19 bases in between. The germline gives CDR1 LNHDA, CDR2 SQIVND (reference sequence). This CDR3 is CATSSRGRPNTEAFF. The CDR3 DNA is TGTGCCACGAGTTCACGGGGCAGGCCGAACACTGAAGCTTTCTTT. The full variable domain, its missing parts supplied by reference TRBV19 and TRBJ1-1, is DGGITQSPKYLFRKEGQNVTLSCEQNLNHDAMYWYRQDPGQGLRLIYYSQIVNDFQKGDIAEGYSVSREKKESFPLTVTSAQKNPTAFYLCATSSRGRPNTEAFFGQGTRLTVV.

As regards this clone: The junction departs from germline at one end; a sequencing error may be responsible. The V and J genes are TRBV7-7 and TRBJ1-1; D possibly corresponds to TRBD1 (6 bases). The CDR3 is 15 residues long. CDR1 and CDR2 from the germline V gene are SSHAT and FNYEAQ (reference sequence). CDR3: CASSLYVQGNTEAFF. As DNA, the CDR3 is TGTGCTAGCAGCTTATACGTACAGGGGAACACTGAAGCTTTCTTT.

The gene calls are TRBV19 and TRBJ2-7, with 7 bases aligning to TRBD1. V lost 1 base and J lost 2; bases outside the gene matches: 5. The CDR3 runs to 15 residues. Germline CDR1 LNHDA, CDR2 SQIVND (reference sequence). CDR3 in DNA: TGTGCCAGTAGTATAGTAGGACAGGCCACCTACGAGCAGTACTTC. It codes for CASSIVGQATYEQYF.

In DNA form, the CDR3 reads TGTGCCAGCAGCTTAGCTCTGGGGGGTAGCACAGATACGCAGTATTTT. Its translation: CASSLALGGSTDTQYF. The chain is built from TRBV7-6 and TRBJ2-3; possibly TRBD2 for D (6 bases). Looked up from germline, CDR1 is SGHVS and CDR2 is FNYEAQ. The CDR3 totals 16 residues. V gave up 0 bases and J gave up 0 bases, with 10 bases separating them.

The J gene is TRBJ2-2, the V gene TRBV14, with a weak D call TRBD2 (6 bases). This CDR3 has 16 residues. Trimming removed 4 bases from V and 3 bases from J, with 15 bases in between. Germline assignment: CDR1 SGHDN and CDR2 FVKESK. The CDR3 protein is CASSPLRRGDTGELFF. The CDR3 bases are TGTGCCAGCAGCCCCCTCCGGAGGGGAGACACCGGGGAGCTGTTTTTT.

There are a few counts of this clone. The chain has TRBV18 and TRBJ1-2; possible D gene TRBD1, 5 bases. CDR3 size: 17 residues. Trimming left V 2 bases short and J 5 bases short, with 21 bases between. CDR1 KGHSH and CDR2 LQKENI come from the germline V gene. CDR3 DNA: TGTGCCAGCTCACCATCGAGTGAAGGGAAGGGGAGTTATGGCTACACCTTC. It is translated as CASSPSSEGKGSYGYTF.

This clone was seen only a few times. V is TRBV19 and J is TRBJ2-2; possibly TRBD2 for D (5 bases). The CDR3 contains 13 residues. Germline V gene data show CDR1 as LNHDA and CDR2 as SQIVND (reference sequence). V dropped 5 bases and J dropped 6 bases, with 10 bases sitting between them. The CDR3 nucleotides are TGTGCCAGTAGTGCGGGCTTGGCCGGGGAGCTGTTTTTT. This translates into CASSAGLAGELFF.

J is TRBJ2-1 and V is TRBV6-6; D is unclear. Germline V gene data show CDR1 as MNHNY and CDR2 as SVGAGI (reference sequence). CDR3 size: 12 residues. The V end was cut by 6 bases, the J end by 7 bases, with 10 bases between. CDR3 loop: CASSQPGNEQFF. The DNA for the CDR3 is TGTGCCAGCAGCCAGCCCGGGAATGAGCAGTTCTTC.